This section outlines one TCR beta chain sequence together with its context. Which antigen it targets is not known. Per-base qualities were not stored, and no clone one base away is much larger. Single viable CD3+CD4+CD8-CD45RO+ cells were sorted as memory CD4+ T cells on a FACSAria II. CMV serostatus was determined with a Roche Elecsys assay detecting serum IgG against CMV pp150, pp28, p38 and p52. Following thawing, total CD4+ T cells were enriched through positive selection using CD4 magnetic microbeads. The samples came from a different study that was designed specifically to examine the CD4+ T cell memory repertoire. Peripheral blood mononuclear cells were isolated and cryopreserved according to standard operating procedures, and serum was kept at -80 degrees C. CD3-PerCP (BW264/56), CD4-APC (RPA-T4), CD45RO-PE (UCHT1) and CD8-Pacific Orange (3B5) antibodies were used for staining, and non-viable cells were excluded with Sytox blue.

The data belong to a study of memory CD4+ T cells and cytomegalovirus serostatus (dated by TCRdb to about 2019). Background on the whole study: The cohort included about 33 healthy adults from Belgium, of whom 9 were CMV seropositive and roughly 24 were CMV seronegative. The study sequenced CD4+ memory TCRbeta repertoires of a Belgian cohort with known cytomegalovirus serostatus to replicate a published TCR-based CMV serostatus classifier.

Study-level results and caveats: For CMV serostatus prediction, a median bootstrapped AUC of about 0.96 was reached with the original framework, and a median bootstrapped AUC of about 0.89 was reached with a US-trained random forest. Only CD4+CD45RO+ memory cells were sequenced, unlike the original study, which covered naive and memory CD4+ and CD8+ populations. Among the 150 or so previously reported CMV-associated TCRbeta sequences, over 65 showed up in the CD4+ memory repertoires, with each one found in between one and five individuals. The results were read as suggesting that the CMV-associated TCR signature is, for the most part, present in the CD4+ memory repertoire. A median bootstrapped AUC of almost 0.96 with a 95% CI of 0.76-1.00 was achieved on the Belgian cohort by the original-framework classifier.

The Quick-DNA Microprep Kit was used to extract genomic DNA from the sorted cells. Amplification of TCRbeta DNA was done with the immunoSEQ hsTCRbeta kit, following the protocol from the manufacturer. TCRbeta libraries were sequenced on an Illumina MiSeq instrument. As for how the authors treated the data: Following removal of out-of-frame sequences, 2.3 million or so distinct TCRbeta sequences were retained, with an average of roughly 71,000 per individual. Each individual was scored using the number of some 150 previously reported CMV-associated TCRbeta sequences that the individual carried and the total number of productive distinct TCRbeta sequences. A beta-binomial model was reimplemented in Python, and scikit-learn random forests with default parameters were trained on US cohort data. Classifier performance on the Belgian cohort was summarized as median AUC with percentile confidence intervals calculated over 10,000 bootstrap iterations. Entries here come from immuneACCESS through TCRdb and include only in-frame sequences with V and J called. Some clones fail to appear in such tables; in the studies checked, an unresolved V gene covers under half of the shortfall, and the cause of the remainder is unknown. V, J and clone size are taken as reported in that table, and D and trimming were inferred from the DNA itself. This sample holds tens of thousands of clones; 80% to 85% were observed only once. The ten largest make up roughly 0.9% of the sample.

The material sequenced was memory CD4+ T cells from blood. This TCR was recovered from an adult in good health and CMV-seronegative.

CDR3 region: CASSLQGVANTGELFF. In nucleotides, the sequence is TGTGCCAGCAGCTTACAAGGAGTCGCGAACACCGGGGAGCTGTTTTTT. The rearranged segments are TRBV7-3 and TRBJ2-2, with no reliable assignment of the D segment. V is pared back by 2 bases and J by 0 bases, with 10 bases lying between the germline termini. CDR1 SGHTA and CDR2 FQGTGA were looked up in the germline V gene. The CDR3, from cysteine to phenylalanine, totals 16 residues. Just the 48-base CDR3 DNA is kept, in frame starting at base 1.